A selection of T cell receptor beta chains follows, all from one sample in a study of control samples from healthy donors and cancer patients. Method: immunoSEQ multiplex PCR; TCRdb's copy keeps in-frame clones and lacks some. The sample holds 150,000 to 160,000 clones, about 94% seen once. Sequenced input: blood. These TCRs come from a man aged 35 to 55 in good health. Both conserved end residues are part of each CDR3.

cdr3_length | v_call | cdr3_aa
13 | TRBV2 | CASSDTSNYGYTF
24 | TRBV21-1 | CASSKGSERARSSEGAFLVREQYF
15 | TRBV24-1 | CATSDPGGSTDTQYF
13 | TRBV10-3 | CAISAGRNTEAFF
12 | TRBV6-5 | CASGRTGNTIYF
17 | TRBV19 | CASTRPGQPNRNTEAFF
16 | TRBV18 | CASSPSPGQRRDGYTF
14 | TRBV6-5 | CASSYQGSGNTIYF
15 | TRBV7-9 | CASSSAGQASNEQFF
19 | TRBV6-2/TRBV6-3 | CASSYPRTGSWGSTDTQYF
17 | TRBV11-2 | CASSFSTLGLAAHEQYF
13 | TRBV18 | CASSQTGEETQYF
12 | TRBV28 | CASSLASYEQYF
16 | TRBV7-8 | CASSLGAGARDSPLHF
13 | TRBV12-3/TRBV12-4 | CASSFAQYYEQYF
12 | TRBV27 | CASRGSGYEQYF
15 | TRBV19 | CASSTKGASGNTIYF
15 | TRBV19 | CASSSYSVINSPLHF
18 | TRBV21-1 | CASSHPYRLAGDTDTQYF
13 | TRBV2 | CASRGQGVYGYTF
14 | TRBV12-5 | CASGSYGGRDGYTF
12 | TRBV12-3/TRBV12-4 | CASSFGQVEAFF
15 | TRBV5-5 | CASSLGGARNSPLHF
13 | TRBV7-9 | CASSLTGFEKLFF
13 | TRBV30 | CAWSQGGNQPQHF
11 | TRBV20-1 | CSAPTQGPRTF
14 | TRBV11-2 | CASSLAREADTQYF
11 | TRBV28 | CAGRPTDTQYF
14 | TRBV27 | CASSLYGDRDTQYF
16 | TRBV24-1 | CATSRSIPSSYNEQFF
17 | TRBV3-1/TRBV3-2 | CASSRGWTSGNTDTQYF
16 | TRBV21-1 | CASSRRDSLPDQPQHF
14 | TRBV6-6 | CASSHRQGNTEAFF
16 | TRBV5-1 | CASSPYRRSQADTQYF
14 | TRBV6-5 | CASTRDRGNEKLFF
16 | TRBV24-1 | CATSDFGRGRDGELFF
14 | TRBV11-2 | CASSLDISGRKLFF
14 | TRBV10-2 | CASSGARRDTEAFF
15 | TRBV4-1 | CASSSGTDSSYEQYF
15 | TRBV5-1 | CASSLAVGASYEQYF
14 | TRBV3-1/TRBV3-2 | CASSHTDRGIRAFF
13 | TRBV9 | CASSLGFQETQYF